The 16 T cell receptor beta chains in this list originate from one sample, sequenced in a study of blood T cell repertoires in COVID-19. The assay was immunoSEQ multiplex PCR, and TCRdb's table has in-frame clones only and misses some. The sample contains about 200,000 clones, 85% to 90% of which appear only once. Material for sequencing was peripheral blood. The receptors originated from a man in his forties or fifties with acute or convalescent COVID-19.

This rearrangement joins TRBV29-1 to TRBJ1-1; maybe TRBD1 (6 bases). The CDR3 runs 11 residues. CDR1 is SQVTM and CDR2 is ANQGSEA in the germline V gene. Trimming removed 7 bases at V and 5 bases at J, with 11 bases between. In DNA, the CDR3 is TGCAGCGGCCGGACAGTTACTGAAGCTTTCTTT. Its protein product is CSGRTVTEAFF.

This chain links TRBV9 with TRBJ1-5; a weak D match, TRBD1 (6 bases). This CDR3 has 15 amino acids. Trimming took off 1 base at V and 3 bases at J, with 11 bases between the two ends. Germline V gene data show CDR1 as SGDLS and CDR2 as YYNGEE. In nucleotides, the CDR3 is TGTGCCAGCAGCGTATCAGGGGAGTCCAATCAGCCCCAGCATTTT. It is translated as CASSVSGESNQPQHF.

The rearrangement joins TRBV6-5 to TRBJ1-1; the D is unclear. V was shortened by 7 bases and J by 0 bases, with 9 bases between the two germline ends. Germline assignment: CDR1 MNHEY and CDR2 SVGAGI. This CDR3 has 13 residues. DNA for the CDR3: TGTGCCAGCATTCCTGTTCTGAACACTGAAGCTTTCTTT. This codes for CASIPVLNTEAFF.

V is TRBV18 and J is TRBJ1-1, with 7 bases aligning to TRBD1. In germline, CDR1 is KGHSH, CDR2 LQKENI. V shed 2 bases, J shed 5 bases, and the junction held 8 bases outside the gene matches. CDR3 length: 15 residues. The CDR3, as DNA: TGTGCCAGCTCACCAATATCGACAGGGAGGACTGAAGCTTTCTTT. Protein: CASSPISTGRTEAFF. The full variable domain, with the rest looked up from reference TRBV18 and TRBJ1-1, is NAGVMQNPRHLVRRRGQEARLRCSPMKGHSHVYWYRQLPEEGLKFMVYLQKENIIDESGMPKERFSAEFPKEGPSILRIQQVVRGDSAAYFCASSPISTGRTEAFFGQGTRLTVV.

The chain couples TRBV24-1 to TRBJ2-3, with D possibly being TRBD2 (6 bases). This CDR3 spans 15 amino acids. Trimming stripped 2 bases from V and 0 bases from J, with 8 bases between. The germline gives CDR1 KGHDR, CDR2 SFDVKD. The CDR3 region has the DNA TGTGCCACCAGTGATTCTCGGGGGAGCACAGATACGCAGTATTTT. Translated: CATSDSRGSTDTQYF.

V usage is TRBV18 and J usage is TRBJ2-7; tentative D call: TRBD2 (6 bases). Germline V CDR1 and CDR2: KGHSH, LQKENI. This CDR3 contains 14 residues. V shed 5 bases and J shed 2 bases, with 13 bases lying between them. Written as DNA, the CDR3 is TGTGCCAGCTCAACTAGCAGTGGGACCTACGAGCAGTACTTC. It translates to CASSTSSGTYEQYF.

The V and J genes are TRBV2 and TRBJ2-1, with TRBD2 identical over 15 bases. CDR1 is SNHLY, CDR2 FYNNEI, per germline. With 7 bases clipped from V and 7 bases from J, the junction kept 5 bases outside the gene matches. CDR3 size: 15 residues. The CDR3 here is CASKPGLAGGNEQFF. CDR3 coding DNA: TGTGCCAGCAAACCGGGACTAGCGGGGGGAAATGAGCAGTTCTTC.

CDR3 nucleotides: TGTGCCAGCAGTTCCGACGGGAGCACAGATACGCAGTATTTT. Amino acid sequence: CASSSDGSTDTQYF. This chain connects TRBV27 to TRBJ2-3, with D uncertain. Trimming took 4 bases from V and 0 from J, leaving 8 bases between them. CDR1 is MNHEY, CDR2 SMNVEV, per germline (reference sequence). This CDR3 is built from 14 residues.

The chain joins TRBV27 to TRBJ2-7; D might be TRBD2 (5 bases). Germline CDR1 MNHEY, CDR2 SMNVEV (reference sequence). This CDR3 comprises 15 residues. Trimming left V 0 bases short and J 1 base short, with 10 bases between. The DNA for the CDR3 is TGTGCCAGCAGTTTATCCCCCCCGGGATCCTACGAGCAGTACTTC. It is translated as CASSLSPPGSYEQYF.

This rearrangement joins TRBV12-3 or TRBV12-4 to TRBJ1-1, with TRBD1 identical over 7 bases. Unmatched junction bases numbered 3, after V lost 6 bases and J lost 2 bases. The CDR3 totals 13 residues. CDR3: CASSWTGNTEAFF. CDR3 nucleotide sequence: TGTGCCAGCAGCTGGACAGGAAACACTGAAGCTTTCTTT.

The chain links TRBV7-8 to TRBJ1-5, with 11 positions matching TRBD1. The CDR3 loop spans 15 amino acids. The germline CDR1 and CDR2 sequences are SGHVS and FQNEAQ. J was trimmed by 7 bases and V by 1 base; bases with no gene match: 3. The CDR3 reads CASSLGTGGGQPQHF. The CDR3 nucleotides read TGTGCCAGCAGCTTAGGGACAGGGGGCGGACAGCCCCAGCATTTT.

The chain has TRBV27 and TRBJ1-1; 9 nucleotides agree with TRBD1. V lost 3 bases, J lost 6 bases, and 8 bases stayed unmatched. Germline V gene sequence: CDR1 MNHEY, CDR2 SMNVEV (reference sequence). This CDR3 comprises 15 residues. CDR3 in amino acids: CASSFNTGGDAEAFF. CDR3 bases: TGTGCCAGCAGTTTTAACACAGGGGGCGACGCTGAAGCTTTCTTT.

CDR3 sequence reads: CASSPGSPQHNEQFF. Written as DNA, the CDR3 is TGTGCCAGCAGTCCGGGGAGCCCCCAGCACAATGAGCAGTTCTTC. The V call is TRBV27, the J call TRBJ2-1, with D tentatively TRBD2 (5 bases). Germline assignment: CDR1 MNHEY and CDR2 SMNVEV (reference sequence). Trimming took 5 bases from V and 5 from J, leaving 16 bases between them. The CDR3 sequence is 15 residues long.

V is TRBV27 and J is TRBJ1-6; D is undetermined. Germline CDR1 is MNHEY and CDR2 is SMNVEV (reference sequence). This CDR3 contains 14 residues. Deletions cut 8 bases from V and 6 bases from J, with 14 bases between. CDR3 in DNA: TGTGCCAGCGGTCTCGTGGGGAGTAATTCACCCCTCCACTTT. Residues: CASGLVGSNSPLHF.

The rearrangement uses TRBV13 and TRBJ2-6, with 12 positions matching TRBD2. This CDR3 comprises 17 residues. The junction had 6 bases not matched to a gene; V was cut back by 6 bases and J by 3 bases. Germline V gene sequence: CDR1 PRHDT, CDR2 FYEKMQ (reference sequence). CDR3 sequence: CASRRLAGVVGANVLTF. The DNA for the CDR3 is TGTGCCAGCAGACGACTAGCGGGAGTTGTTGGGGCCAACGTCCTGACTTTC.

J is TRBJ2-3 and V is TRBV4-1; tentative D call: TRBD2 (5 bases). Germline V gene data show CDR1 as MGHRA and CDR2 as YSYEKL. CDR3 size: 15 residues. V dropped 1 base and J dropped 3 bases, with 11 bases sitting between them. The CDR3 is CASSQGSLATDTQYF. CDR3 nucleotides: TGCGCCAGCAGCCAAGGGTCCCTAGCAACAGATACGCAGTATTTT.